This T cell receptor (beta chain) derives from a study of T cells after posttransplantation cyclophosphamide. Study observations and caveats: Later blood repertoires were often dominated by clones from the donor CD8+ memory compartment. Skin or GI-infiltrating T cells shared few TRB sequences with blood. After PTCy, TRB diversity resembled that of CNI/methotrexate controls.

The CDR3 runs to 15 residues. The J segment lost 6 bases and the V segment lost 2 bases, leaving 9 bases of the junction unmatched. Germline lookup yields CDR1 KGHSH and CDR2 LQKENI. About this clone itself: Antigen: not known.

A marrow graft followed busulfan-fludarabine conditioning, with cyclophosphamide on days +3 and +4. Here immunoSEQ multiplex PCR was the method, and the copy in TCRdb shows in-frame clones only, minus some. The table records about 40,000 clones, less than 95% of them present only once. This TCR was recovered from a male patient aged 55 to 69 who received an allogeneic stem cell transplant from a related donor and was CMV-positive. Certain T cells may be donor cells from the graft. The rearrangement links TRBV18 to TRBJ1-1, with TRBD1 matching 7 bases. Here the sequenced sample was PBMCs, taken roughly 59 days after allogeneic stem cell transplant with posttransplant cyclophosphamide. For the CDR3, the DNA is TGTGCCAGCTCACCAAACACAGGGGCAAGGGCTGAAGCTTTCTTT. It encodes CASSPNTGARAEAFF.